Each of the 17 T cell receptor beta chains below was sequenced from the same sample in a study of metastatic and nonmetastatic thyroid tumors. TCRdb called clones again from the PCR reads with MiXCR. The sample records 5,500 to 7,000 clones, around 16% being singletons. Each patient went into thyroid surgery without having received any treatment. Sequenced: tumor tissue. The receptors originated from a male donor with papillary thyroid cancer or a benign thyroid nodule (not recorded which). Some clones in this sample may be carry-over from other donors' samples.

The table lists this clone with a few counts. The rearrangement uses TRBV6-4 and TRBJ2-2; D gene unclear. The CDR3 consists of 14 residues. Between the trimmed V and J ends, which lost 4 bases and 1 base, there was a span of 7 bases. Germline CDR1 and CDR2: MRHNA and SNTAGT. CDR3 residues: CASSGEVNTGELFF. The CDR3 bases are TGTGCCAGCAGTGGGGAAGTGAACACCGGGGAGCTGTTTTTT.

In its sample, this clone was seen many times. The chain carries TRBV7-9 and TRBJ1-2; D is perhaps TRBD1 (6 bases). Trimming took off 4 bases at V and 1 base at J, with 10 bases between the two ends. CDR1 SEHNR and CDR2 FQNEAQ come from the germline V gene (reference sequence). There are 14 residues in the CDR3. CDR3 sequence (DNA): TGTGCCAGCAGCTCAGGACAGAATAACTATGGCTACACCTTC. It translates to CASSSGQNNYGYTF.

Sample share makes this clone medium-sized. J is TRBJ2-7 and V is TRBV15; D uncertain. The CDR3 consists of 14 residues. From germline, CDR1 is LNHNV and CDR2 YYDKDF (reference sequence). Deletions cut 0 bases from V and 0 bases from J, with 6 bases between. The CDR3 here is CATSREGTSYEQYF. In DNA, the CDR3 is TGTGCCACCAGCAGAGAGGGTACCTCCTACGAGCAGTACTTC.

By share, this clone counts as large. The chain uses TRBV6-1 and TRBJ1-1; D not certain. V was shortened by 2 bases and J by 6 bases, with 7 bases between the two germline ends. Germline assignment: CDR1 MNHNS and CDR2 SASEGT. This CDR3 spans 12 amino acids. CDR3 sequence reads: CASSEILAEAFF. The CDR3 region has the DNA TGTGCCAGCAGTGAAATCTTAGCTGAAGCTTTCTTT.

The chain combines TRBV5-1 with TRBJ2-3; D perhaps matches TRBD2 (5 bases). Germline CDR1 and CDR2: SGHRS and YFSETQ. The ends were cut back, 0 bases at V and 5 bases at J, with 13 bases in the middle. This CDR3 comprises 15 residues. CDR3 nucleotide sequence: TGCGCCAGCAGCTTGGGGCCAGACCGGGAAGATACGCAGTATTTT. Protein sequence: CASSLGPDREDTQYF.

This clone was seen many times. The chain carries TRBV29-1 and TRBJ2-7; D remains unclear. V was shortened by 4 bases and J by 3 bases, with 7 bases between the two germline ends. The germline V gene has CDR1 SQVTM and CDR2 ANQGSEA. The CDR3 is 11 residues long. CDR3: CSVVDRYEQYF. CDR3 DNA: TGCAGCGTTGTGGACCGCTACGAGCAGTACTTC.

This chain uses TRBV20-1 with TRBJ1-2; D is possibly TRBD1 (5 bases). The CDR3 spans 15 residues. The V end was cut by 4 bases, the J end by 4 bases, with 19 bases between. Germline CDR1 and CDR2: DFQATT and SNEGSKA (reference sequence). The CDR3 bases are TGCAGTGCTAACCCAGCGGGAGGGGTTGGCTATGGCTACACCTTC. Amino acids: CSANPAGGVGYGYTF.

By share, this clone counts as medium-sized (0.01 to 0.1%). CDR3 coding DNA: TGTGCCAGCAGCTTCGACGTAGCGGGAGGTCGCGAGCAGTACTTC. Translated: CASSFDVAGGREQYF. The chain joins TRBV11-2 to TRBJ2-7; 10 positions match TRBD2. CDR3 size: 15 residues. Germline V gives CDR1 SGHAT, CDR2 FQNNGV. With V trimmed by 3 bases and J by 6 bases, 8 bases remained unmatched. Based on the CDR3 plus reference TRBV11-2 and TRBJ2-7, the full variable domain is EAGVAQSPRYKIIEKRQSVAFWCNPISGHATLYWYQQILGQGPKLLIQFQNNGVVDDSQLPKDRFSAERLKGVDSTLKIQPAKLEDSAVYLCASSFDVAGGREQYFGPGTRLTVT.

By sample share, this clone is medium-sized (0.01 to 0.1%). The rearrangement joins TRBV30 to TRBJ1-2; unclear D gene. This CDR3 spans 12 amino acids. CDR1 is GTSNPN and CDR2 is SVGIG in the germline V gene (reference sequence). The V end lost 1 base, the J end lost 7 bases, and 10 bases lay between the germline ends. In DNA form, the CDR3 reads TGTGCCTGGAGTGAGGGTGTCGGTGGCTACACCTTC. Translation gives CAWSEGVGGYTF. Using reference TRBV30 and TRBJ1-2 for the parts outside the CDR3, the full variable domain is SQTIHQWPATLVQPVGSPLSLECTVEGTSNPNLYWYRQAAGRGLQLLFYSVGIGQISSEVPQNLSASRPQDRQFILSSKKLLLSDSGFYLCAWSEGVGGYTFGSGTRLTVV.

This clone was observed at least ten times. It may be a read error: a sequence one base away is much more abundant. Different DNA sequences within this sample yield the same CDR3. The chain links TRBV6-5 to TRBJ1-4, with D uncertain. This CDR3 comprises 14 residues. The germline V gene has CDR1 MNHEY and CDR2 SVGAGI. This CDR3 is CASSYRATNEKLFF. Written as DNA, the CDR3 is TGTGCCAGCAGTTACCGGGCAACTAATGAAAAACTGTTCTTT.

This clone was picked up many times. This sequence joins TRBV3-1 and TRBJ2-1, with TRBD2 matching over 9 bases. Germline CDR1 is LGHDT and CDR2 is YNNKEL (reference sequence). The CDR3 has 14 amino acids. Losses at the gene ends were 3 bases for V and 8 bases for J; bases not matched to a gene: 5. The CDR3 DNA reads as TGTGCCAGCAGCCAGTTGCGGGGGGGCGATGAGCAGTTCTTC. Translating gives CASSQLRGGDEQFF.

This clone was observed at least ten times. V and J are TRBV10-2 and TRBJ1-4, with 10 bases aligning to TRBD1. Germline V gene data show CDR1 as WSHSY and CDR2 as SAAADI. Trimming at V came to 6 bases and at J to 3 bases, leaving 4 bases not matched to a gene. The CDR3 sequence is 15 residues long. As DNA, the CDR3 is TGCGCCAGCAGACCAGGGACAGGGGCTAATGAAAAACTGTTTTTT. Its translation is CASRPGTGANEKLFF.

This clone was seen at least ten times. The V and J genes are TRBV4-3 and TRBJ1-2; a possible D gene is TRBD1 (6 bases). Trimming stripped 3 bases from V and 6 bases from J, with 11 bases between. CDR3 length: 13 amino acids. Per germline, CDR1 LGHNA and CDR2 YSLEER. CDR3 sequence (DNA): TGCGCCAGCAGCCAGATTGGGGGCAATGGCTACACCTTC. It codes for CASSQIGGNGYTF.

This clone qualifies as medium-sized. This chain joins TRBV20-1 and TRBJ2-5; 10 bases align to TRBD2. The V gene's germline CDR1 is DFQATT and CDR2 SNEGSKA (reference sequence). V was clipped by 0 bases and J by 1 base; unmatched bases: 14. The CDR3 is made up of 19 amino acids. The CDR3 DNA reads TGCAGTGCTAGAGATTGGTGGGGAGCGGGGGGGCAAGGCCAAGAGACCCAGTACTTC. It codes for CSARDWWGAGGQGQETQYF.

This clone was counted only a few times. This specimen includes other DNA sequences encoding the same CDR3. The V and J genes are TRBV28 and TRBJ2-3; 9 bases fit TRBD1. Looked up from germline, CDR1 is MDHEN and CDR2 is SYDVKM. V was clipped by 5 bases and J by 3 bases; unmatched bases: 9. The CDR3 contains 16 residues. CDR3 bases: TGTGCCAGCAGTATTCACAGGGGGCGAGTAACAGATACGCAGTATTTT. Its protein is CASSIHRGRVTDTQYF.

This clone was counted many times. The chain has TRBV7-9 and TRBJ1-4; perhaps TRBD1 as D (5 bases). This CDR3 region has 14 residues. V was trimmed by 5 bases and J by 8 bases, leaving 15 bases between them. Germline V gene data show CDR1 as SEHNR and CDR2 as FQNEAQ (reference sequence). For the CDR3, the DNA is TGTGCCAGCAGCCCGTCGGGGGGGTTGGAAAAACTGTTTTTT. It is translated as CASSPSGGLEKLFF.

V and J are TRBV6-2 or TRBV6-3 and TRBJ1-5; 10 nucleotides align to TRBD1. CDR1 is MNHEY and CDR2 is SVGEGT in the germline V gene. The CDR3 has 18 amino acids. J gave up 0 bases and V 5 bases, and 10 bases lay outside the gene matches. The CDR3 is CASSTKTGGVYSNQPQHF. For the CDR3, the DNA is TGTGCCAGCAGTACGAAGACAGGGGGCGTGTATAGCAATCAGCCCCAGCATTTT.